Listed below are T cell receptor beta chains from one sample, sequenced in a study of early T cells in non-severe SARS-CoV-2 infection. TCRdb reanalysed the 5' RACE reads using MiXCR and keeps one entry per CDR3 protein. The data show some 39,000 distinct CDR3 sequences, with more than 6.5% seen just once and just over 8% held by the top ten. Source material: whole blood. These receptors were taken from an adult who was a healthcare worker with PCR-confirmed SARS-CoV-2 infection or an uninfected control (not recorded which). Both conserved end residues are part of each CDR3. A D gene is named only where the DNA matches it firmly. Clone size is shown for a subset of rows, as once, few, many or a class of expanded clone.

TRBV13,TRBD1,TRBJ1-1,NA,CASSPTGGVLLNTEAFF,TGTGCCAGCAGCCCCACAGGGGGGGTTCTTCTGAACACTGAAGCTTTCTTT
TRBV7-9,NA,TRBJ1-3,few,CATNKDRTGNTIYF,TGTGCCACCAATAAGGACAGAACTGGAAACACCATATATTTT
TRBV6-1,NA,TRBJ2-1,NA,CASRPGQAYNEQFF,TGTGCCAGCAGGCCGGGGCAGGCCTACAATGAGCAGTTCTTC
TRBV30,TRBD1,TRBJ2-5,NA,CAWSFNRGETQYF,TGTGCCTGGAGTTTCAACAGGGGCGAGACCCAGTACTTC
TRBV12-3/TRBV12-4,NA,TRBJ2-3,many,CASVLAGYGTDTQYF,TGTGCCAGCGTTTTGGCAGGTTACGGCACAGATACGCAGTATTTT
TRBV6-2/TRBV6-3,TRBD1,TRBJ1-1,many,CASSYSSRGHSTEAFF,TGTGCCAGCAGTTACTCGTCCAGGGGGCATAGCACTGAAGCTTTCTTT
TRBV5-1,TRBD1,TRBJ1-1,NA,CASSSGQMNTEAFF,TGCGCCAGCAGCTCGGGACAGATGAACACTGAAGCTTTCTTT
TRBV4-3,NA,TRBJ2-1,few,CASSQDPAGALYNEQFF,TGCGCCAGCAGCCAAGATCCGGCGGGGGCCCTATACAATGAGCAGTTCTTC
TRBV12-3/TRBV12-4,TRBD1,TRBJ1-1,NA,CASSFQGRGVTAFF,TGTGCCAGCAGTTTCCAGGGCAGGGGGGTTACAGCTTTCTTT
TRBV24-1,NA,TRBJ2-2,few,CATSDFITGELFF,TGTGCCACCAGTGATTTTATCACCGGGGAGCTGTTTTTT
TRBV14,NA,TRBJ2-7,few,CASSQVRTGRQYF,TGTGCCAGCAGCCAAGTGAGGACGGGGCGGCAGTACTTC
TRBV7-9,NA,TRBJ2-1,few,CASSEYNEQFF,TGTGCCAGCAGCGAGTACAATGAGCAGTTCTTC
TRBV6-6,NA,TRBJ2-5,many,CASSSTSGQETQYF,TGTGCCAGCTCCTCGACGAGTGGTCAAGAGACCCAGTACTTC
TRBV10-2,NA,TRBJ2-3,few,CASSEYVGDTQYF,TGCGCCAGCAGTGAGTACGTAGGGGATACGCAGTATTTT
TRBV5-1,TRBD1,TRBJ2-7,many,CASSLRDSSYEQYF,TGCGCCAGCAGCTTGAGGGACAGCTCCTACGAGCAGTACTTC
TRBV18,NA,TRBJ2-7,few,CASSPPSSYEQYF,TGTGCCAGCTCACCTCCGAGCTCCTACGAGCAGTACTTC
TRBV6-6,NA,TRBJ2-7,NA,CASSYEHDVSSYEQYF,TGTGCCAGCAGTTACGAGCACGATGTGAGCTCCTACGAGCAGTACTTC
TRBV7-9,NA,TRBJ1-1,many,CASSFSDRNTEAFF,TGTGCCAGCAGCTTCTCCGACAGGAACACTGAAGCTTTCTTT
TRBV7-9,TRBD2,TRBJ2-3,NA,CASRPTRLARGQDTQYF,TGTGCCAGCAGACCAACTAGACTAGCCCGGGGCCAAGATACGCAGTATTTT
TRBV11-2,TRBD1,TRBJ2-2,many,CASRNYRGMNTGELFF,TGTGCCAGCAGAAACTACAGGGGGATGAACACCGGGGAGCTGTTTTTT
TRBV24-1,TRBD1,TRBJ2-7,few,CATSRDRGGEQYF,TGTGCCACCAGTCGGGACAGGGGAGGAGAGCAGTACTTC
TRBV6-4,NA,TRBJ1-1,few,CASSQDWDTEAFF,TGTGCCAGCAGTCAGGATTGGGACACTGAAGCTTTCTTT
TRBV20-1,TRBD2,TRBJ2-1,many,CSALKRGTFAYNEQFF,TGCAGTGCACTGAAGCGGGGAACCTTCGCCTACAATGAGCAGTTCTTC
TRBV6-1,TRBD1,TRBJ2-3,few,CASRMDRGSDTQYF,TGTGCCAGCAGGATGGACAGGGGATCAGATACGCAGTATTTT
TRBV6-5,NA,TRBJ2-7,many,CASSYGPGDEQYF,TGTGCCAGCAGTTACGGGCCGGGTGACGAGCAGTACTTC
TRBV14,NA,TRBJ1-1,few,CASSQDSYEAFF,TGTGCCAGCAGCCAAGACAGCTATGAAGCTTTCTTT
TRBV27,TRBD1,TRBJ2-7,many,CASSRKASGQGNEQYF,TGTGCCAGCAGTCGCAAAGCGTCGGGACAGGGAAACGAGCAGTACTTC
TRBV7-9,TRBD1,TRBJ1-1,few,CASSPQTGSTEAFF,TGTGCCAGCAGCCCGCAGACAGGGAGCACTGAAGCTTTCTTT